These 22 T cell receptor beta chains came from one sample sequenced in a study of blood T cell repertoires in COVID-19. Sequencing was performed with immunoSEQ multiplex PCR; in TCRdb, only in-frame clones are kept and a portion is missing. The sample has 150,000 to 200,000 clones, approximately 81% seen once. Sequenced input: peripheral blood. Receptor source: a person aged 65 to 85 with COVID-19, enrolled during active disease.

In nucleotides, the CDR3 is TGCGCCAGCAGCTTGACGGGAGGGGGTTCGGGTGAGCAGTACTTC. Translation gives CASSLTGGGSGEQYF. The chain uses TRBV5-1 and TRBJ2-7, with 8 bases lining up with TRBD2. The CDR3 has 15 amino acids. V shed 1 base, J shed 7 bases, and the junction held 10 bases outside the gene matches. CDR1 and CDR2 (germline): SGHRS, YFSETQ.

This clone appeared a single time. The chain uses TRBV11-2 and TRBJ1-2; TRBD1 aligns across 11 bases. Germline CDR1 reads SGHAT; CDR2 reads FQNNGV. J was trimmed by 1 base and V by 0 bases; bases with no gene match: 4. This CDR3 has 17 residues. CDR3: CASSLDKGQGDNYGYTF. CDR3 DNA: TGTGCCAGCAGCTTAGATAAGGGACAGGGGGATAACTATGGCTACACCTTC.

The chain links TRBV27 to TRBJ1-6; 7 nucleotides align to TRBD1. The CDR3 has 15 amino acids. CDR1 and CDR2 (germline): MNHEY, SMNVEV (reference sequence). Unmatched junction bases numbered 5, after V lost 2 bases and J lost 7 bases. The CDR3 region has the DNA TGTGCCAGCAGTTTACTGTCACAGGGGAATTCACCCCTCCACTTT. Residues: CASSLLSQGNSPLHF.

The V gene is TRBV6-6, the J gene TRBJ2-7; D is possibly TRBD1 (5 bases). Germline V gene data show CDR1 as MNHNY and CDR2 as SVGAGI (reference sequence). The V gene lost 8 bases and the J gene lost 6 bases, with 14 bases spanning the gap. This CDR3 spans 12 amino acids. The CDR3 is CASSSPGSEQYF. The CDR3 DNA sequence: TGTGCCAGCTCAAGCCCAGGGTCCGAGCAGTACTTC.

The chain recombines TRBV7-9 with TRBJ1-1; 8 bases are a match to TRBD1. CDR3 size: 14 residues. Germline V CDR1 and CDR2: SEHNR, FQNEAQ (reference sequence). Unmatched junction bases numbered 8, after V lost 6 bases and J lost 5 bases. The CDR3 spells CASRQQGEGTEAFF. The CDR3 DNA reads TGTGCCAGCAGACAACAGGGGGAAGGGACTGAAGCTTTCTTT. The whole variable domain, filled in from reference TRBV7-9 and TRBJ1-1, reads DTGVSQNPRHKITKRGQNVTFRCDPISEHNRLYWYRQTLGQGPEFLTYFQNEAQLEKSRLLSDRFSAERPKGSFSTLEIQRTEQGDSAMYLCASRQQGEGTEAFFGQGTRLTVV.

The gene calls are TRBV2 and TRBJ2-3; tentatively, D is TRBD1 (5 bases). This CDR3 is built from 15 residues. The germline CDR1 and CDR2 sequences are SNHLY and FYNNEI. The V end was cut by 3 bases, the J end by 0 bases, with 10 bases between. The CDR3 sequence is CASSDRATSTDTQYF. CDR3 bases: TGTGCCAGCAGTGACAGGGCCACTAGCACAGATACGCAGTATTTT.

The chain is built from TRBV27 and TRBJ2-7; 9 positions agree with TRBD1. The CDR3 has 12 residues. With 7 bases clipped from V and 4 bases from J, the junction kept 2 bases outside the gene matches. Germline V gene lookup returns CDR1 MNHEY and CDR2 SMNVEV (reference sequence). The CDR3 DNA reads TGTGCCAGCACAGGACAGGGGTACGAGCAGTACTTC. This gives the protein CASTGQGYEQYF.

The rearrangement links TRBV10-3 to TRBJ2-3; D gene uncertain. Germline V gives CDR1 ENHRY, CDR2 SYGVKD. V shed 0 bases and J shed 4 bases, with 8 bases lying between them. This CDR3 contains 14 residues. CDR3 bases: TGTGCCATCAGTGAGTCTATACTGGCAGATACGCAGTATTTT. It encodes CAISESILADTQYF.

The rearrangement links TRBV5-6 to TRBJ2-1; TRBD2 might be the D (6 bases). Germline values: CDR1 SGHDT, CDR2 YYEEEE. The V gene lost 4 bases and the J gene lost 0 bases, with 14 bases spanning the gap. This CDR3 is built from 16 residues. DNA of the CDR3: TGTGCCAGCAGCCTGAGGGCGGGGACCTCCTACAATGAGCAGTTCTTC. It yields the protein CASSLRAGTSYNEQFF. The variable domain in full, with the rest retrieved from reference TRBV5-6 and TRBJ2-1, is DAGVTQSPTHLIKTRGQQVTLRCSPKSGHDTVSWYQQALGQGPQFIFQYYEEEERQRGNFPDRFSGHQFPNYSSELNVNALLLGDSALYLCASSLRAGTSYNEQFFGPGTRLTVL.

The CDR3 reads CASSLNKRSTEAFF. In DNA, the CDR3 is TGTGCCAGCAGCTTGAACAAGCGAAGCACTGAAGCTTTCTTT. The chain employs TRBV7-2 and TRBJ1-1; D is uncertain. This CDR3 contains 14 residues. V was cut by 3 bases and J by 4 bases, with 12 bases left in between. CDR1 SGHTA and CDR2 FQGNSA come from the germline V gene.

The chain employs TRBV7-9 and TRBJ2-2, with a weak D call TRBD1 (6 bases). In germline, CDR1 is SEHNR, CDR2 FQNEAQ (reference sequence). This CDR3 spans 18 amino acids. Deletions cut 3 bases from V and 1 base from J, with 18 bases between. The CDR3 loop is CASSFKQGTVGNTGELFF. Here the CDR3 DNA reads TGTGCCAGCAGCTTTAAACAGGGAACCGTGGGGAACACCGGGGAGCTGTTTTTT.

The chain combines TRBV12-3 or TRBV12-4 with TRBJ2-6; no clear D. The CDR3 has 13 residues. V dropped 6 bases and J dropped 1 base, with 4 bases sitting between them. The CDR3: CASRESGANVLTF. The CDR3 nucleotides are TGTGCCAGCAGAGAGTCTGGGGCCAACGTCCTGACTTTC.

V and J are TRBV5-1 and TRBJ2-4; the D gene is possibly TRBD2 (6 bases). This CDR3 has 14 amino acids. The germline V gene has CDR1 SGHRS and CDR2 YFSETQ. V lost 4 bases and J lost 2, with 10 bases in between. The CDR3 coding sequence is TGCGCCAGCAGCCCCGGAGGGACCAAAAACATTCAGTACTTC. Translated: CASSPGGTKNIQYF.

V is TRBV6-1 and J is TRBJ2-2, with D uncertain. The CDR3 loop spans 14 amino acids. Trimming cost V 2 bases and J 2 bases, with 6 bases left between them. Germline CDR1 is MNHNS and CDR2 is SASEGT. CDR3 region: CASSERHNTGELFF. The CDR3 region has the DNA TGTGCCAGCAGTGAACGACACAACACCGGGGAGCTGTTTTTT.

V and J are TRBV30 and TRBJ2-1; TRBD2 aligns across 11 bases. J was trimmed by 10 bases and V by 2 bases; bases with no gene match: 7. The CDR3 is 14 amino acids. CDR1 and CDR2 (germline): GTSNPN, SVGIG (reference sequence). CDR3 DNA sequence: TGTGCCTGGAGTCCAGGACTAGCGGGTGGGGAGCAGTTCTTC. This translates into CAWSPGLAGGEQFF.

The chain employs TRBV14 and TRBJ2-3, with 10 bases lining up with TRBD2. The CDR3 is 14 residues long. The V and J ends lost 6 bases and 7 bases, in that order; junction bases with no gene match: 7. CDR1 is SGHDN and CDR2 is FVKESK in the germline V gene. CDR3 bases: TGTGCCAGCAGTCCGGGACTAGCGTTTTATACGCAGTATTTT. It specifies CASSPGLAFYTQYF.

The chain uses TRBV7-2 and TRBJ2-5; 7 bases agree with TRBD2. Germline values: CDR1 SGHTA, CDR2 FQGNSA. This CDR3 contains 15 residues. J was trimmed by 1 base and V by 9 bases; bases with no gene match: 11. The CDR3 region has the DNA TGTGCCAGTTGGTCGGGGATAGCGGGCCAAGAGACCCAGTACTTC. Its protein product is CASWSGIAGQETQYF. Drawing the rest from reference TRBV7-2 and TRBJ2-5, the complete variable domain is GAGVSQSPSNKVTEKGKDVELRCDPISGHTALYWYRQSLGQGLEFLIYFQGNSAPDKSGLPSDRFSAERTGGSVSTLTIQRTQQEDSAVYLCASWSGIAGQETQYFGPGTRLLVL.

This rearrangement joins TRBV4-1 to TRBJ2-3, with 7 bases lining up with TRBD1. CDR3 size: 16 residues. With V trimmed by 4 bases and J by 0 bases, 7 bases remained unmatched. In germline, CDR1 is MGHRA, CDR2 YSYEKL. The CDR3 DNA reads TGCGCCAGCAGCCCGGATTTGGGACAGAGCACAGATACGCAGTATTTT. It translates to CASSPDLGQSTDTQYF.

The chain recombines TRBV3-1 (or the pseudogene TRBV3-2) with TRBJ1-1; no clear D. V was shortened by 4 bases and J by 1 base, with 16 bases between the two germline ends. The CDR3 spans 16 residues. Germline loops: CDR1 LGHDT, CDR2 YNNKEL (reference sequence). DNA of the CDR3: TGTGCCAGCAGCCTAAAAGCGATTTCCGGGAACACTGAAGCTTTCTTT. It yields the protein CASSLKAISGNTEAFF.

This clone appeared a single time. This chain connects TRBV28 to TRBJ1-6, with 8 positions matching TRBD1. The CDR3 loop spans 15 amino acids. Trimming removed 1 base from V and 10 bases from J; junction bases left unmatched: 6. In germline, CDR1 is MDHEN, CDR2 SYDVKM. The CDR3, as DNA: TGTGCCAGCAGTTTATTCCAGGGGGCAAAATCACCCCTCCACTTT. It yields the protein CASSLFQGAKSPLHF.

The chain joins TRBV2 to TRBJ2-7, with D perhaps TRBD1 (5 bases). Per the germline V gene, CDR1 is SNHLY and CDR2 is FYNNEI. The CDR3 sequence is 14 residues long. V dropped 7 bases and J dropped 0 bases, with 13 bases sitting between them. In nucleotides, the CDR3 is TGTGCCAGCATGAGTGAACAGGACTCCTACGAGCAGTACTTC. This translates into CASMSEQDSYEQYF. Drawing the rest from reference TRBV2 and TRBJ2-7, the complete variable domain is EPEVTQTPSHQVTQMGQEVILRCVPISNHLYFYWYRQILGQKVEFLVSFYNNEISEKSEIFDDQFSVERPDGSNFTLKIRSTKLEDSAMYFCASMSEQDSYEQYFGPGTRLTVT.

The rearrangement uses TRBV11-3 and TRBJ2-5, with TRBD1 as a possible D gene (6 bases). CDR1 is SGHNT and CDR2 is YENEEA in the germline V gene. V shed 1 base and J shed 5 bases, with 11 bases lying between them. This CDR3 is 14 amino acids long. Written as DNA, the CDR3 is TGTGCCAGCAGCTTAGGCCCAGGGGCGGAGACCCAGTACTTC. This translates into CASSLGPGAETQYF.